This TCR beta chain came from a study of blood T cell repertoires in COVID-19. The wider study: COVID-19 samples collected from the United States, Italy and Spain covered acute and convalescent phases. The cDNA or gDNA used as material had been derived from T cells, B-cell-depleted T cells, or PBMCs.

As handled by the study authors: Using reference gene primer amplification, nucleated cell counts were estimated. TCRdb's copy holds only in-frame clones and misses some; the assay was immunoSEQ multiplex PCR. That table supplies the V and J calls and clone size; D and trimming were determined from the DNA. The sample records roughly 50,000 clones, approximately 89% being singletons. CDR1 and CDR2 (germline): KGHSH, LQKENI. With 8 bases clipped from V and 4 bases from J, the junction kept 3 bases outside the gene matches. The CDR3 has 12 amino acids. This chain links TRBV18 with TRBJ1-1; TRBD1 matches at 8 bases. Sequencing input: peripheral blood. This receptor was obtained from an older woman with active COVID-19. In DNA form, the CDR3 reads TGTGCCAGCGAGGACAGGGTCACTGAAGCTTTCTTT. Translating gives CASEDRVTEAFF.